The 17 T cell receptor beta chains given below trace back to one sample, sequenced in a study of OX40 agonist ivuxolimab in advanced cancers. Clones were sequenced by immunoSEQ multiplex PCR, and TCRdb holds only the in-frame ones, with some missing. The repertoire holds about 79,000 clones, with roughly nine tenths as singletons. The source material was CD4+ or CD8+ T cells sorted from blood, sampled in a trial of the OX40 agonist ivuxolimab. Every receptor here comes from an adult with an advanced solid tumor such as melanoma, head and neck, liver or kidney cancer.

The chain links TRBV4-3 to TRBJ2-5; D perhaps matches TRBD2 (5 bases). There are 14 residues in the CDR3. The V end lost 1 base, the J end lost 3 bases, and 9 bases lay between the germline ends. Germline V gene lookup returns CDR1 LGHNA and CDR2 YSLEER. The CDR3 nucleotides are TGCGCCAGCAGCCAAGTATTCGGGGAAGAGACCCAGTACTTC. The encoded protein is CASSQVFGEETQYF.

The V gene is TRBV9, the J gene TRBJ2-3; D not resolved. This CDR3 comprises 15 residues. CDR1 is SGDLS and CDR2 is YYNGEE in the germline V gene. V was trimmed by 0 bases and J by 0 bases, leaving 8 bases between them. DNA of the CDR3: TGTGCCAGCAGCGTAGACTCGTCTAGCACAGATACGCAGTATTTT. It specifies CASSVDSSSTDTQYF.

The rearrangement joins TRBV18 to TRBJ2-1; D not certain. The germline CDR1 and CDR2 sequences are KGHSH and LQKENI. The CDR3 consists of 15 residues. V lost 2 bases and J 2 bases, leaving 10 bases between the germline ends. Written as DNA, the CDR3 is TGTGCCAGCTCACCAGGGTGGAACCCCTACAATGAGCAGTTCTTC. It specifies CASSPGWNPYNEQFF.

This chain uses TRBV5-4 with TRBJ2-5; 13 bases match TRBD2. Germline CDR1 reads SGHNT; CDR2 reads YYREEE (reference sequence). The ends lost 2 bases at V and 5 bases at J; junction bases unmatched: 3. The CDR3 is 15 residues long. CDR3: CASSFGLAGDETQYF. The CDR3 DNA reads TGTGCCAGCAGCTTCGGACTAGCGGGAGACGAGACCCAGTACTTC.

Here the CDR3 reads CASSVFRTANSPLHF. Written as DNA, the CDR3 is TGTGCCAGCAGCGTATTTCGGACGGCTAATTCACCCCTCCACTTT. This chain connects TRBV9 to TRBJ1-6; D uncertain. This CDR3 spans 15 amino acids. Germline-derived CDR1 and CDR2 are SGDLS and YYNGEE. V was clipped by 1 base and J by 6 bases, with 11 bases between them.

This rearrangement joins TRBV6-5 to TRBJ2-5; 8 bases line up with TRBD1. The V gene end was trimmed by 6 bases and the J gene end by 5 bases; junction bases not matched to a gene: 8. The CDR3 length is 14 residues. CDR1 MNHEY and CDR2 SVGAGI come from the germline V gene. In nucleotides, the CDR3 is TGTGCCAGCAGGAGGGACAGGTCCCGGGAGACCCAGTACTTC. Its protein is CASRRDRSRETQYF.

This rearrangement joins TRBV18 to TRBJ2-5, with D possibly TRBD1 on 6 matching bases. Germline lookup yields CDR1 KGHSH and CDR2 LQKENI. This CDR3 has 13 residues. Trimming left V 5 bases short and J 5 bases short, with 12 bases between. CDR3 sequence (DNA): TGTGCCAGCTCAACAGGGTTGTCGGAGACCCAGTACTTC. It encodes CASSTGLSETQYF. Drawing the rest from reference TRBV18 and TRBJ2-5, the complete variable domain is NAGVMQNPRHLVRRRGQEARLRCSPMKGHSHVYWYRQLPEEGLKFMVYLQKENIIDESGMPKERFSAEFPKEGPSILRIQQVVRGDSAAYFCASSTGLSETQYFGPGTRLLVL.

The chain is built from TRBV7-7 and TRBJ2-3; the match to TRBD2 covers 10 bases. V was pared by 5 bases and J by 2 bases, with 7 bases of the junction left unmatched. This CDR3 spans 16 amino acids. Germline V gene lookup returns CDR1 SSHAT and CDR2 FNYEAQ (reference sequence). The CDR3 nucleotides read TGTGCCAGCAGCCCAGGGACTAGCGAACCCACAGATACGCAGTATTTT. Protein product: CASSPGTSEPTDTQYF.

The CDR3 DNA reads as TGTGCCTGGAGTGGGGGGATATTTTCCTACGAGCAGTACTTC. Translation: CAWSGGIFSYEQYF. V gene TRBV30 combines with J gene TRBJ2-7; perhaps D is TRBD1 or TRBD2 (5 bases each). Germline CDR1 GTSNPN, CDR2 SVGIG (reference sequence). V lost 1 base to trimming and J lost 1 base, with 11 bases between them. CDR3 length: 14 residues.

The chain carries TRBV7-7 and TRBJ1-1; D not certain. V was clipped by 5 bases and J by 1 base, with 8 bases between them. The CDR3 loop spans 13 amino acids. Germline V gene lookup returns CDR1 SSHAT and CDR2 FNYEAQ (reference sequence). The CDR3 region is CASSRQQNTEAFF. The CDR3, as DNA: TGTGCCAGCAGCCGGCAGCAGAACACTGAAGCTTTCTTT. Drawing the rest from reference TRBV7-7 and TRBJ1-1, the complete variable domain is GAGVSQSPRYKVTKRGQDVTLRCDPISSHATLYWYQQALGQGPEFLTYFNYEAQPDKSGLPSDRFSAERPEGSISTLTIQRTEQRDSAMYRCASSRQQNTEAFFGQGTRLTVV.

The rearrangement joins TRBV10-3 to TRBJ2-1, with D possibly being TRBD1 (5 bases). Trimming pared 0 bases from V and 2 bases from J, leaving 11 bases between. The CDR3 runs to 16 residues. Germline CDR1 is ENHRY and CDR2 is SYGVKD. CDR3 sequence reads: CAISESWGTPYNEQFF. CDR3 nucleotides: TGTGCCATCAGTGAGTCGTGGGGCACCCCCTACAATGAGCAGTTCTTC.

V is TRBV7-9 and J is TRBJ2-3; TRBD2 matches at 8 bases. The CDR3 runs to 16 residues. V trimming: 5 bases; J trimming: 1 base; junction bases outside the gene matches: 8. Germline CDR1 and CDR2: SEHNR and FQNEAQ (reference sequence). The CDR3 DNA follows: TGTGCCAGCAGCCTCCCGGGGGGGCTCGGCACAGATACGCAGTATTTT. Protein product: CASSLPGGLGTDTQYF.

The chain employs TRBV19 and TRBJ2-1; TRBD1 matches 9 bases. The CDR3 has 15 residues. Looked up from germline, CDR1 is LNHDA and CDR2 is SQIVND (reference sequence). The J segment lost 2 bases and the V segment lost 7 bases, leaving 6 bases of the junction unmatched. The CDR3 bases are TGTGCCAGTACCCCTGGACAGGGGACCTACAATGAGCAGTTCTTC. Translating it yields CASTPGQGTYNEQFF.

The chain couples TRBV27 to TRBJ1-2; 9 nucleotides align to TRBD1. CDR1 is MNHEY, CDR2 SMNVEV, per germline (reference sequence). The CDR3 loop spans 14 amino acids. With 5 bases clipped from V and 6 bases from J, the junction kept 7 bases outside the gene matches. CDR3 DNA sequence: TGTGCCAGCAGTCCACGGACAGGGGAAAATGGCTACACCTTC. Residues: CASSPRTGENGYTF.

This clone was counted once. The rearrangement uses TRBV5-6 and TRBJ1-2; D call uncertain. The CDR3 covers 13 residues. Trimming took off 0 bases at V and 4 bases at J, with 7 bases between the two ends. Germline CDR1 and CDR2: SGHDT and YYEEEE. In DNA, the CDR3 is TGTGCCAGCAGCTTGGGATCGGTCTATGGCTACACCTTC. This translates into CASSLGSVYGYTF.

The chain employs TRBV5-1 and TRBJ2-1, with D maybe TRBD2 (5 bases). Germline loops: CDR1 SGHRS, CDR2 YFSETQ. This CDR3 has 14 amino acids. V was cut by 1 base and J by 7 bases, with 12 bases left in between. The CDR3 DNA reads TGCGCCAGCAGCTTGTTAGGACTCGTTAATGAGCAGTTCTTC. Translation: CASSLLGLVNEQFF.

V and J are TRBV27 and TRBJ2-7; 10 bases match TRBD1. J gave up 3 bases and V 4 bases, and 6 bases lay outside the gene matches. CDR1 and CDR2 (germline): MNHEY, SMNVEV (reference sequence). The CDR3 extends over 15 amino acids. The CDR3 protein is CASSSPGTGVYEQYF. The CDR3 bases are TGTGCCAGCAGTTCGCCCGGGACAGGGGTCTACGAGCAGTACTTC.